A selection of T cell receptor beta chains follows, all from one sample in a study of chemoradiotherapy in HPV16-positive cancers. Data came from immunoSEQ multiplex PCR; TCRdb stores just in-frame clones and leaves some out. The sample lists roughly 20,000 clones, about 80% occurring once. Material: blood, obtained from a patient who underwent chemoradiotherapy. Every receptor here comes from a human donor with HPV-associated anogenital cancer. Both conserved end residues are part of each CDR3. Fields, in order: V gene, clone size, D gene, J gene, CDR3 protein, CDR3 DNA. A D gene is named only where the DNA matches it firmly. Size values are once, few and many counts, or a class for expanded clones, and some rows have none.

TRBV6-1	-	TRBD2	TRBJ2-3	CASSELAGGQDTQYF	TGTGCCAGCAGTGAACTAGCGGGGGGGCAGGATACGCAGTATTTT
TRBV6-5	-	-	TRBJ1-1	CASSVIGGWTEAFF	TGTGCCAGCAGCGTTATTGGGGGGTGGACTGAAGCTTTCTTT
TRBV9	-	-	TRBJ1-2	CASSGIVDYGYTF	TGTGCCAGCAGCGGTATTGTGGACTATGGCTACACCTTC
TRBV7-2	-	-	TRBJ2-5	CASRIGETQYF	TGTGCCAGCAGAATTGGGGAGACCCAGTACTTC
TRBV6-4	-	-	TRBJ2-2	CASSDSGDRGELFF	TGTGCCAGCAGTGACTCTGGGGACCGCGGGGAGCTGTTTTTT
TRBV28	once	-	TRBJ2-5	CASTPGETQYF	TGTGCCAGCACCCCAGGAGAGACCCAGTACTTC
TRBV4-2	-	-	TRBJ2-3	CASSQDFGEDTQYF	TGTGCCAGCAGCCAAGATTTCGGGGAGGATACGCAGTATTTT
TRBV19	-	-	TRBJ1-1	CASNPAYSTEAFF	TGTGCCAGTAACCCCGCTTATAGCACTGAAGCTTTCTTT
TRBV9	-	TRBD1	TRBJ2-7	CASSAQDRGDYEQYF	TGTGCCAGCAGCGCCCAGGACAGGGGGGACTACGAGCAGTACTTC
TRBV19	-	-	TRBJ1-1	CAGHQQGRTEAFF	TGTGCCGGCCACCAACAGGGACGGACTGAAGCTTTCTTT
TRBV5-4	-	-	TRBJ2-2	CASSLIATGTGELFF	TGTGCCAGCAGCCTTATAGCAACGGGCACCGGGGAGCTGTTTTTT
TRBV29-1	-	TRBD2	TRBJ2-7	CSVALGGELSEQYF	TGCAGCGTGGCTTTGGGGGGGGAGTTGAGCGAGCAGTACTTC
TRBV6-4	-	-	TRBJ2-6	CASSDSDSSGANVLTF	TGTGCCAGCAGTGACTCTGACAGCTCTGGGGCCAACGTCCTGACTTTC
TRBV7-6	-	-	TRBJ1-3	CASSLKPHRIDSSGNTIYF	TGTGCCAGCAGCTTAAAACCCCATCGAATTGACAGCTCTGGAAACACCATATATTTT
TRBV5-6	-	-	TRBJ1-2	CASSLGQEASYGYTF	TGTGCCAGCAGCTTGGGACAGGAGGCTAGCTATGGCTACACCTTC
TRBV2	-	TRBD1	TRBJ2-7	CASGGQGDYEQYF	TGTGCCAGCGGGGGACAGGGGGACTACGAGCAGTACTTC
TRBV11-2	-	-	TRBJ1-2	CASSLEGLDYGYTF	TGTGCCAGCAGCTTAGAGGGTCTCGACTATGGCTACACCTTC
TRBV27	-	TRBD1	TRBJ2-1	CASSPMDRGRANEQFF	TGTGCCAGCAGTCCAATGGACAGGGGTAGGGCCAATGAGCAGTTCTTC
TRBV19	-	TRBD1	TRBJ1-1	CASSTLARGMNTEAFF	TGTGCCAGTAGTACGCTCGCCAGGGGGATGAACACTGAAGCTTTCTTT
TRBV2	-	-	TRBJ1-6	CASSGGGNSNSPLHF	TGTGCCAGCAGTGGGGGGGGAAACTCTAATTCACCCCTCCACTTT
TRBV11-2	-	TRBD1	TRBJ2-7	CASSLDRLDRVPYEQYF	TGTGCCAGCAGCTTAGATCGGCTGGACAGGGTTCCCTACGAGCAGTACTTC
TRBV5-1	-	TRBD1	TRBJ1-5	CASSLEGQGWQPQHF	TGCGCCAGCAGCTTGGAGGGACAGGGTTGGCAGCCCCAGCATTTT
TRBV19	-	-	TRBJ1-3	CASSPGHSGNTIYF	TGTGCCAGCAGTCCGGGACACTCTGGAAACACCATATATTTT
TRBV7-6	-	TRBD2	TRBJ2-1	CASGTSGGFINEQFF	TGTGCCAGCGGAACTAGCGGGGGCTTCATCAATGAGCAGTTCTTC
TRBV7-2	-	-	TRBJ2-7	CASSLEGGGEQYF	TGTGCCAGCAGCCTGGAGGGGGGGGGCGAGCAGTACTTC
TRBV7-3	-	TRBD1	TRBJ1-1	CASSSQGADTEAFF	TGTGCCAGCAGCTCTCAGGGGGCAGACACTGAAGCTTTCTTT
TRBV9	-	-	TRBJ1-3	CASSSRGESGNTIYF	TGTGCCAGCAGCTCCCGGGGGGAGTCTGGAAACACCATATATTTT
TRBV5-6	-	TRBD1	TRBJ2-4	CASSGRTGDGVGIQYF	TGTGCCAGCAGCGGAAGGACAGGGGATGGGGTGGGCATTCAGTACTTC
TRBV11-1	-	TRBD1	TRBJ1-1	CASSFGQVSEAFF	TGTGCCAGCAGCTTCGGACAGGTCTCTGAAGCTTTCTTT
TRBV6-5	-	-	TRBJ2-7	CASRQDRPYEQYF	TGTGCCAGCAGGCAGGACAGACCCTACGAGCAGTACTTC
TRBV7-9	-	TRBD1	TRBJ2-5	CASSTGTGDLSHQETQYF	TGTGCCAGCAGCACCGGGACAGGGGACCTCTCACATCAAGAGACCCAGTACTTC
TRBV4-3	-	-	TRBJ2-7	CASSQEAVSRGLSYEQYF	TGCGCCAGCAGCCAAGAAGCGGTTAGTCGTGGTTTATCGTACGAGCAGTACTTC
TRBV19	few	-	TRBJ1-6	CASTDRRGRSYNSPLHF	TGTGCCAGTACCGATCGAAGAGGAAGGTCCTATAATTCACCCCTCCACTTT
TRBV7-3	-	-	TRBJ2-3	CASSSSGYDTQYF	TGTGCCAGCAGCTCGTCGGGTTACGATACGCAGTATTTT
TRBV27	-	-	TRBJ2-1	CASNLQGLGDEQFF	TGTGCCAGCAATCTACAGGGCTTAGGGGATGAGCAGTTCTTC
TRBV5-1	-	-	TRBJ1-1	CASSVIGTNTEAFF	TGCGCCAGCAGCGTCATTGGGACGAACACTGAAGCTTTCTTT
TRBV9	few	TRBD2	TRBJ2-2	CASSAEAGYTGELFF	TGTGCCAGCAGCGCGGAAGCGGGGTACACCGGGGAGCTGTTTTTT
TRBV5-4	-	-	TRBJ1-1	CASSTSGQGLEAFF	TGTGCCAGCAGCACTTCGGGGCAGGGCCTTGAAGCTTTCTTT
TRBV5-4	-	-	TRBJ1-4	CASSFFVGATNEKLFF	TGTGCCAGCAGCTTTTTTGTGGGGGCAACTAATGAAAAACTGTTTTTT
TRBV10-2	-	TRBD2	TRBJ2-2	CASRTSGGAITGELFF	TGCGCCAGCAGGACTAGCGGGGGGGCTATCACCGGGGAGCTGTTTTTT
TRBV7-2	once	TRBD1	TRBJ1-2	CASSPGTDRRSYGYTF	TGTGCCAGCAGCCCCGGGACGGACAGGAGGTCCTATGGCTACACCTTC
TRBV7-2	-	TRBD2	TRBJ2-3	CASSLRSGGITDTQYF	TGTGCCAGCAGCTTACGTAGCGGGGGGATCACAGATACGCAGTATTTT
TRBV6-5	-	-	TRBJ2-4	CASSPGPLAKNIQYF	TGTGCCAGCAGCCCGGGTCCCCTAGCCAAAAACATTCAGTACTTC
TRBV28	-	-	TRBJ1-2	CASSLEGPKDGYTF	TGTGCCAGCAGTTTAGAGGGGCCAAAGGATGGCTACACCTTC
TRBV7-2	-	TRBD2	TRBJ2-3	CASSTHSGGRTDTQYF	TGTGCCAGCAGCACCCATAGCGGGGGCCGCACAGATACGCAGTATTTT
TRBV19	-	-	TRBJ1-4	CASSTETGYEKLFF	TGTGCCAGTAGTACGGAAACAGGTTACGAAAAACTGTTTTTT
TRBV19	-	-	TRBJ2-1	CASLNLPGSNEQFF	TGTGCCAGCCTAAACCTCCCGGGGAGCAATGAGCAGTTCTTC
TRBV27	-	TRBD2	TRBJ2-1	CASSLRTSNEQFF	TGTGCCAGCAGTTTAAGGACTAGCAATGAGCAGTTCTTC
TRBV5-1	few	-	TRBJ2-5	CASTIGSITQETQYF	TGCGCCAGCACTATTGGGTCTATAACCCAAGAGACCCAGTACTTC
TRBV18	-	-	TRBJ2-4	CASSHGGTENIQYF	TGTGCCAGCTCACACGGGGGAACCGAAAACATTCAGTACTTC
TRBV7-3	-	-	TRBJ1-1	CASSLTGQGWNTEAFF	TGTGCCAGCAGCTTAACAGGTCAGGGGTGGAACACTGAAGCTTTCTTT
TRBV9	-	TRBD2	TRBJ2-5	CASSPSLAGAGETQYF	TGTGCCAGCAGCCCAAGCCTAGCGGGGGCGGGGGAGACCCAGTACTTC
TRBV2	-	-	TRBJ1-1	CASETGQKRPNEAFF	TGTGCCAGCGAGACCGGACAGAAAAGGCCGAACGAAGCTTTCTTT
TRBV5-5	-	-	TRBJ2-5	CASSPNRGGRAETQYF	TGTGCCAGCAGCCCAAACAGGGGGGGCAGGGCAGAGACCCAGTACTTC
TRBV10-2	once	-	TRBJ1-1	CASSEPGRRTEAFF	TGCGCCAGCAGTGAGCCAGGGCGTCGCACTGAAGCTTTCTTT